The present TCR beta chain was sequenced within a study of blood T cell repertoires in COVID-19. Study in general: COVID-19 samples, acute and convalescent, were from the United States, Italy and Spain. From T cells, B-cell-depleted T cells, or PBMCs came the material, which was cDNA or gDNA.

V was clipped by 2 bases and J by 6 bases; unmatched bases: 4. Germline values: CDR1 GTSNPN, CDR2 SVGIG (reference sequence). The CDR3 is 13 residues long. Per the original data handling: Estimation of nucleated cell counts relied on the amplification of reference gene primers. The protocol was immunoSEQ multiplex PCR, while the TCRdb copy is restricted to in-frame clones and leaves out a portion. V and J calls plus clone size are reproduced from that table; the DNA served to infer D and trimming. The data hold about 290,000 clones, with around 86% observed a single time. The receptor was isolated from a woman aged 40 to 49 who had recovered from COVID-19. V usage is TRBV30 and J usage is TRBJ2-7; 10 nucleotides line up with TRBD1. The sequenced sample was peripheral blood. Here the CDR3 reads CAWSRGTGAEQYF. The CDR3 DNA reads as TGTGCCTGGAGTCGGGGGACAGGGGCCGAGCAGTACTTC.